Below are 3 T cell receptor beta chains sequenced from a single sample in a study of somatic mutations in cytotoxic T cells in rheumatoid arthritis. This table comes from immunoSEQ multiplex PCR, and its TCRdb copy is limited to in-frame clones, with some not included. The sample contains more than 13,000 clones, approximately 72% of which appear only once. Sequenced material: CD8+ T cells sorted from blood. The receptor source for this set is an adult with rheumatoid arthritis.

This chain uses TRBV10-3 with TRBJ2-7, with D possibly being TRBD1 or TRBD2 (6 bases each). Trimming left V 6 bases short and J 4 bases short, with 16 bases between. The germline gives CDR1 ENHRY, CDR2 SYGVKD. The CDR3 length is 14 residues. DNA for the CDR3: TGTGCCATCAGGGGGGGCGGGGCCGAGTACGAGCAGTACTTC. Protein sequence: CAIRGGGAEYEQYF.

This chain connects TRBV7-9 to TRBJ2-5; D possibly corresponds to TRBD2 (6 bases). The V gene's germline CDR1 is SEHNR and CDR2 FQNEAQ (reference sequence). Trimming cost V 2 bases and J 5 bases, with 15 bases left between them. The CDR3 totals 15 residues. CDR3 nucleotide sequence: TGTGCCAGCAGCTTAACCGGGAGTGAGTGGGAGACCCAGTACTTC. The encoded protein is CASSLTGSEWETQYF. Complete variable domain (other parts from reference TRBV7-9 and TRBJ2-5): DTGVSQNPRHKITKRGQNVTFRCDPISEHNRLYWYRQTLGQGPEFLTYFQNEAQLEKSRLLSDRFSAERPKGSFSTLEIQRTEQGDSAMYLCASSLTGSEWETQYFGPGTRLLVL.

This chain connects TRBV29-1 to TRBJ2-1, with 7 bases aligning to TRBD2. With 1 base clipped from V and 7 bases from J, the junction kept 1 base outside the gene matches. This CDR3 comprises 12 residues. CDR1 and CDR2 from the germline V gene are SQVTM and ANQGSEA. Here the CDR3 reads CSVEGGRNEQFF. DNA for the CDR3: TGCAGCGTTGAAGGCGGGAGAAATGAGCAGTTCTTC.